One sample yielded the 5 T cell receptor beta chains listed below, sequenced in a study of tumor and adjacent non-tumor tissue in lung cancer (dated by TCRdb to the late 2010s). The library was made by multiplex PCR. The sequencer listed for this sample is Illumina HiSeq 2500. TCRbeta libraries were constructed through three rounds of nested PCR with primers (Table S4) according to protocols adapted from ARM-PCR. TCRdb trimmed the raw reads at Q25, called clones with MiXCR and kept productive beta chains. Entries are consolidated by CDR3 protein sequence, retaining the most common genes and DNA. The sample table contains 70,000 to 95,000 distinct CDR3 sequences; only one count was recorded for around 76% of them. In total, the top ten clones hold under 40% of the sample. RNA was extracted from bulk unsorted tissue and checked for quality with a NanoDrop ND-1000 and an Agilent 2100. Normal lung samples were distant non-tumor tissue taken more than 3 cm from the tumor edge.

Sequenced input: distant non-tumor lung tissue. Every receptor here comes from a man between 70 and 80 years old with non-small cell lung cancer.

In this sample, this clonotype turned up once. One end of the junction varies from germline; a read error may be responsible. The chain joins TRBV28 to TRBJ2-5; possibly TRBD1 for D (6 bases). The CDR3 has 15 amino acids. CDR1 is MDHEN, CDR2 SYDVKM, per germline. CDR3 bases: TGTGCCAGCAGCTTATCGCTGGCAGGGGTAAAGACCCAGTACTTC. Translated: CASSLSLAGVKTQYF.

The rearrangement joins TRBV6-2 or TRBV6-3 to TRBJ2-1; D gene unclear. The germline gives CDR1 MNHEY, CDR2 SVGEGT. CDR3 length equals 11 residues. This CDR3 reads CGNSYINEQFF. For the CDR3, the DNA is TGTGGCAACAGTTACATTAATGAGCAGTTCTTC.

Comments on this clonotype: A read error may produce the germline difference seen at one junction end. This chain joins TRBV19 and TRBJ2-5; either TRBD1 or TRBD2 may supply D (6 bases each). This CDR3 has 16 residues. Germline lookup yields CDR1 LNHDA and CDR2 SQIVND (reference sequence). The CDR3 bases are TGTGCCACCGGAGGGGGTAACGGGGACATTCAAGAGATCCAGTACTTC. Amino acids: CATGGGNGDIQEIQYF.

On this clonotype: A read error is possible here, since a much larger clone lies one base away. The chain recombines TRBV4-2 with TRBJ2-2; D possibly uses TRBD1 or TRBD2 (7 bases each). This CDR3 is 14 amino acids long. CDR1 and CDR2 (germline): LGHNA, YNFKEQ. CDR3 protein: CASLQGGPTGEMFF. The CDR3 DNA sequence: TGTGCCAGTCTTCAGGGGGGGCCCACCGGGGAGATGTTTTTT.

The chain has TRBV6-1 and TRBJ1-3, with D unclear. The CDR3 extends over 15 amino acids. V shed 8 bases and J shed 1 base, with 15 bases lying between them. Per the germline V gene, CDR1 is MNHNS and CDR2 is SASEGT. CDR3 region: CASGSRVTSGNTIYF. CDR3 in DNA: TGTGCCAGCGGCTCCAGAGTAACATCTGGAAACACCATATATTTT.